Below are 21 T cell receptor beta chains sequenced from a single sample in a study of blood T cell repertoires in COVID-19. The repertoire was sequenced with immunoSEQ multiplex PCR; TCRdb's copy has only in-frame clones and lacks some. The table shows under 110,000 clones, with under 85% occurring only once. The sample was peripheral blood. All receptors come from a woman aged 55-70 years with acute or convalescent COVID-19.

The chain has TRBV6-1 and TRBJ2-7; a possible D gene is TRBD1 (7 bases). This CDR3 comprises 16 residues. The V gene's germline CDR1 is MNHNS and CDR2 SASEGT. Trimming shortened V by 4 bases and J by 3 bases, and 19 bases separated the two germline ends. The CDR3 here is CASSAFGQGGYYEQYF. CDR3 DNA: TGTGCCAGCAGTGCATTTGGCCAGGGGGGCTACTACGAGCAGTACTTC.

This clone appeared a few times. The chain uses TRBV19 and TRBJ2-1, with 11 bases aligning to TRBD2. The V and J ends lost 9 bases and 9 bases, in that order; junction bases with no gene match: 16. The germline V gene has CDR1 LNHDA and CDR2 SQIVND (reference sequence). The CDR3 length is 16 residues. The CDR3 coding sequence is TGTGCCAGCCGAGCGAGGGTAGCGGGGGGGGTAGGTGAGCAGTTCTTC. Encoded protein: CASRARVAGGVGEQFF.

The chain employs TRBV3-1 (or the pseudogene TRBV3-2) and TRBJ2-5, with 7 bases matching TRBD2. The ends lost 2 bases at V and 9 bases at J; junction bases unmatched: 6. CDR1 and CDR2 (germline): LGHDT, YNNKEL (reference sequence). This CDR3 contains 13 residues. CDR3 nucleotides: TGTGCCAGCAGCCAACCGGGAGGAGAATCCCAGTACTTC. It encodes CASSQPGGESQYF.

The chain has TRBV5-4 and TRBJ2-3; D might be TRBD1 (5 bases). This CDR3 has 15 amino acids. The germline V and J ends were trimmed by 4 bases and 0 bases, with 12 bases remaining between them. Germline lookup yields CDR1 SGHNT and CDR2 YYREEE (reference sequence). CDR3 bases: TGTGCCAGCAGCCGGCCCAGGGAAAGCACAGATACGCAGTATTTT. It yields the protein CASSRPRESTDTQYF.

The rearrangement joins TRBV2 to TRBJ1-5; no firm D call. Between the trimmed V and J ends, which lost 5 bases and 1 base, there was a span of 9 bases. Germline-derived CDR1 and CDR2 are SNHLY and FYNNEI. This CDR3 region has 14 residues. The CDR3 DNA follows: TGTGCCAGCAGTTTGTGGGAGAGCAATCAGCCCCAGCATTTT. Translated: CASSLWESNQPQHF.

The J gene is TRBJ2-2, the V gene TRBV10-1; a possible D gene is TRBD1 (6 bases). There are 15 residues in the CDR3. Trimming pared 6 bases from V and 1 base from J, leaving 12 bases between. CDR1 and CDR2 (germline): WNHNN, SYGVQD (reference sequence). CDR3 region: CASSPRDKNTGELFF. The CDR3 DNA sequence: TGCGCCAGCAGCCCTCGGGACAAGAACACCGGGGAGCTGTTTTTT.

The J gene is TRBJ2-7, the V gene TRBV6-5; 7 bases are shared with TRBD1. V lost 9 bases, J lost 1 base, and 3 bases stayed unmatched. Germline V gene sequence: CDR1 MNHEY, CDR2 SVGAGI. The CDR3 has 12 residues. In DNA form, the CDR3 reads TGTGCCAGTCGACAGGGATCCTACGAGCAGTACTTC. The encoded protein is CASRQGSYEQYF.

The chain employs TRBV2 and TRBJ2-7; 9 bases match TRBD1. The CDR3 consists of 14 residues. Germline CDR1 SNHLY, CDR2 FYNNEI. The J segment lost 3 bases and the V segment lost 7 bases, leaving 7 bases of the junction unmatched. The CDR3 loop is CASTTGTGNYEQYF. The CDR3 DNA is TGTGCCAGCACAACCGGGACAGGGAACTACGAGCAGTACTTC. The full variable domain, completed using reference TRBV2 and TRBJ2-7, is EPEVTQTPSHQVTQMGQEVILRCVPISNHLYFYWYRQILGQKVEFLVSFYNNEISEKSEIFDDQFSVERPDGSNFTLKIRSTKLEDSAMYFCASTTGTGNYEQYFGPGTRLTVT.

The chain carries TRBV29-1 and TRBJ1-2; 8 bases map to TRBD1. Germline trimming cut 3 bases from V and 3 bases from J; bases unmatched to any gene: 0. The CDR3 runs 12 residues. Germline CDR1 is SQVTM and CDR2 is ANQGSEA. The CDR3: CSVEDRDYGYTF. CDR3 coding DNA: TGCAGCGTTGAGGACAGGGACTATGGCTACACCTTC.

J is TRBJ2-3 and V is TRBV19, with TRBD2 matching over 12 bases. J lost 2 bases, V lost 4 bases, and 4 bases had no gene match. CDR1 is LNHDA, CDR2 SQIVND, per germline (reference sequence). CDR3 length: 16 amino acids. The CDR3 DNA reads as TGTGCCAGTAGTACTAGCGGGGGGGCTTACACAGATACGCAGTATTTT. Translation gives CASSTSGGAYTDTQYF.

The chain couples TRBV4-1 to TRBJ2-2; possibly TRBD1 for D (5 bases). The CDR3 covers 12 residues. V was cut by 4 bases and J by 6 bases, with 6 bases left in between. Germline V gene data show CDR1 as MGHRA and CDR2 as YSYEKL. In DNA, the CDR3 is TGCGCCAGCAGCCCAGGGTCCGGGGAGCTGTTTTTT. Amino acids: CASSPGSGELFF.

The chain recombines TRBV15 with TRBJ2-7, with TRBD2 as a possible D gene (5 bases). This CDR3 comprises 14 residues. Trimming removed 0 bases at V and 2 bases at J, with 8 bases between. CDR1 and CDR2 from the germline V gene are LNHNV and YYDKDF (reference sequence). The CDR3 loop is CATSRDPGTYEQYF. The CDR3 nucleotides are TGTGCCACCAGCAGAGATCCGGGGACCTACGAGCAGTACTTC.

This chain links TRBV5-1 with TRBJ1-4; D remains ambiguous. The CDR3 consists of 15 residues. Germline CDR1 SGHRS, CDR2 YFSETQ. The V and J ends lost 1 base and 5 bases respectively, with 12 bases between them. CDR3 loop: CASSLFGSENEKLFF. The CDR3 DNA reads TGCGCCAGCAGCTTGTTCGGGAGTGAAAATGAAAAACTGTTTTTT.

The chain employs TRBV14 and TRBJ1-1, with 7 positions matching TRBD1. Germline V gene lookup returns CDR1 SGHDN and CDR2 FVKESK. The CDR3 has 16 amino acids. Losses at the gene ends were 3 bases for V and 4 bases for J; bases not matched to a gene: 11. The CDR3 nucleotides are TGTGCCAGCAGCCAGAAATTCAGACAGGGTGGCACTGAAGCTTTCTTT. Translated: CASSQKFRQGGTEAFF.

This clone came up once. DNA of the CDR3: TGCGCCAGCAGCTTGGTGGGACTAGCGGGACCCAATGAGCAGTTCTTC. It is translated as CASSLVGLAGPNEQFF. The chain has TRBV5-1 and TRBJ2-1, with 13 bases aligning to TRBD2. CDR3 length: 16 amino acids. Germline lookup yields CDR1 SGHRS and CDR2 YFSETQ. J gave up 6 bases and V 0 bases, and 3 bases lay outside the gene matches.

The table lists this clone with a count of one. This chain links TRBV5-1 with TRBJ1-1; D gene uncertain. Germline lookup yields CDR1 SGHRS and CDR2 YFSETQ. Trimming removed 3 bases from V and 1 base from J, with 7 bases in between. The CDR3 length is 13 residues. In nucleotides, the CDR3 is TGCGCCAGCAGCTCCACACCGAACACTGAAGCTTTCTTT. This codes for CASSSTPNTEAFF. Full variable domain (remainder filled in from reference TRBV5-1 and TRBJ1-1): KAGVTQTPRYLIKTRGQQVTLSCSPISGHRSVSWYQQTPGQGLQFLFEYFSETQRNKGNFPGRFSGRQFSNSRSEMNVSTLELGDSALYLCASSSTPNTEAFFGQGTRLTVV.

The V call is TRBV19, the J call TRBJ2-7; a weak D match, TRBD1 (6 bases). Per germline, CDR1 LNHDA and CDR2 SQIVND (reference sequence). CDR3 size: 16 residues. V gave up 5 bases and J gave up 0 bases, with 17 bases separating them. The CDR3 loop reads CASSLHSDRNSYEQYF. The CDR3 DNA follows: TGTGCCAGTAGTCTCCACTCCGACAGGAACTCCTACGAGCAGTACTTC.

The chain has TRBV19 and TRBJ1-1, with no clear D. Germline loops: CDR1 LNHDA, CDR2 SQIVND (reference sequence). The length of the CDR3 is 14 residues. Between the trimmed V and J ends, which lost 3 bases and 4 bases, there was a span of 12 bases. The CDR3 is CASSMEAGGTEAFF. The CDR3, as DNA: TGTGCCAGTAGTATGGAAGCGGGTGGCACTGAAGCTTTCTTT.

The chain carries TRBV3-1 (or the pseudogene TRBV3-2) and TRBJ2-7, with no clear D. Trimming stripped 4 bases from V and 1 base from J, with 14 bases between. The germline V gene has CDR1 LGHDT and CDR2 YNNKEL (reference sequence). There are 15 residues in the CDR3. DNA for the CDR3: TGTGCCAGCAGCCGTGGTGGTAGCCAATCCTACGAGCAGTACTTC. Translation: CASSRGGSQSYEQYF.

The J gene is TRBJ1-5, the V gene TRBV19, with 7 bases lining up with TRBD1. Germline CDR1 and CDR2: LNHDA and SQIVND (reference sequence). CDR3 size: 15 residues. V lost 9 bases, J lost 4 bases, and 12 bases stayed unmatched. In DNA form, the CDR3 reads TGTGCCAGCTCTCCAGGACAGGTGCCGAATCAGCCCCAGCATTTT. It translates to CASSPGQVPNQPQHF. Full variable domain (outside the CDR3, taken from reference TRBV19 and TRBJ1-5): DGGITQSPKYLFRKEGQNVTLSCEQNLNHDAMYWYRQDPGQGLRLIYYSQIVNDFQKGDIAEGYSVSREKKESFPLTVTSAQKNPTAFYLCASSPGQVPNQPQHFGDGTRLSIL.

This clone was seen more than once but under ten times. This chain uses TRBV19 with TRBJ1-2, with a possible D match to TRBD1 (5 bases). V lost 5 bases to trimming and J lost 10 bases, with 11 bases between them. The CDR3 consists of 11 residues. The germline gives CDR1 LNHDA, CDR2 SQIVND (reference sequence). DNA for the CDR3: TGTGCCAGTAGTTTCCCGGGGGACTACACCTTC. Translation gives CASSFPGDYTF.